This record covers a single T cell receptor beta chain. This clonotype showed up just a few times. The clone's antigen remains unknown. The sample holds no much larger clone one base away, and base qualities are not on file. Libraries were made using 5' RACE. Sequencing used an Illumina HiSeq 2500. A second PCR of roughly 7 to 12 cycles was performed with a sample-barcoded 5' primer and a J-beta primer mix. A unique molecular identifier was introduced onto each TCR beta cDNA molecule by a template-switch 5' adaptor carrying 12 random nucleotides. Each sample yielded at least 2.5 million CDR3-containing paired-end reads. All of the RNA was converted into first-strand cDNA using the Mint cDNA synthesis kit, with a TRBC-specific oligonucleotide serving as the primer. After uracil-DNA glycosylase treatment, a first 18-cycle PCR used universal primers M1SS and BC2_uni_R on all cDNA. The study's own analysis went as follows. For normalization, 1 million high-quality reads were randomly selected from each sample, with every read carrying a distinct molecular identifier. Reads sharing molecular identifiers were discarded rather than binned into consensus sequences. MiTCR, run with a Q25 quality threshold and the strictest error-elimination algorithm, handled CDR3 identification, clonotype clustering and error correction. A nonparametric unseen species model with Euler transformation was used to estimate lower-bound total TCR beta diversity. TCRdb trimmed public reads at Q25 via fastp, called clones via MiXCR and kept in-frame beta chains. Duplicate CDR3 protein sequences are folded into a single record with the most common DNA and genes. The V and J calls, along with clone size, are taken from TCRdb and not from the paper's own processing. This sample has over 600,000 distinct CDR3 sequences in its table, and around 20% of those were observed once. Approximately 3.6% of the sample is taken by the ten largest.

Systemically healthy Caucasian individuals from Russia, around 39 in total and aged about 6 to 100 years, were included as donors. Each donor gave about 11 milliliters of peripheral blood, drawn into EDTA-treated Vacutainer tubes. Ficoll-Paque density-gradient centrifugation was used to isolate PBMCs, with at least 7 million per sample. Total RNA was extracted from PBMCs with Trizol reagent, with at least 5 micrograms obtained per sample. For every donor, flow cytometry on a PBMC aliquot measured the percentage of naive CD45RAhigh/CD27high T cells. The CDR3 covers 14 residues, taking in both the cysteine and the phenylalanine. Only the CDR3 portion is preserved as DNA: 42 bases, with reading frame beginning at the first base. CDR1 and CDR2, per the germline V gene (reference sequence), are MNHEY and SMNVEV. This sample is drawn from a study of blood T cells in healthy people across ages (dated by TCRdb to about 2015). With respect to the entire study: Template switching captured roughly one uniquely barcoded TCR beta cDNA molecule per two T cells in model experiments. Using deep sequencing normalized with unique cDNA molecular identifiers, the study measured how TCR beta repertoire diversity changes with age. Four age groups were formed from the donors: young (average around 15 years), middle-aged (approximately 41), aged (roughly 59) and long-lived (82). To avoid experimental bias, donors of different ages were randomly spread across the sequencing lanes. For two donors (one aged 18 to 30 and one aged 80 or older), the study analyzed two additional independent replicas of 1 million unique cDNA reads from the same blood draw. On the study overall, not on this receptor specifically: The long-lived group showed more naive CD4+ T cells, fewer expanded clones and increased TCR diversity than the aged group, suggesting age selection. There was a strong correlation between observed TCR beta diversity and the percentage of naive T cells measured by flow cytometry. Donor CMV infection status was unknown, potentially confounding age-related changes in expanded clonotypes. Total diversity estimates from one million sequenced T cells were considered lower bounds and underestimates. Bulk unsorted PBMC profiling prevented conclusive comparison of naive and antigen-experienced compartments. As age increased, observed TCR beta diversity per million T cells dropped in a roughly linear way, and a significant reduction was already evident by age approximately 40.

Sequencing input: blood. This chain is built from TRBV27 and TRBJ2-5; TRBD2 is possibly the D segment (6 matching bases). The DNA end is more similar to TRBJ2-7, so the J call may be wrong. The sequence was collected from a man between 65 and 85 years old in good health. The DNA reads TGTGCCAGCAGTTTATCGTTCGGGGAGGCCGAGCAGTACTTC. Its protein is CASSLSFGEAEQYF.